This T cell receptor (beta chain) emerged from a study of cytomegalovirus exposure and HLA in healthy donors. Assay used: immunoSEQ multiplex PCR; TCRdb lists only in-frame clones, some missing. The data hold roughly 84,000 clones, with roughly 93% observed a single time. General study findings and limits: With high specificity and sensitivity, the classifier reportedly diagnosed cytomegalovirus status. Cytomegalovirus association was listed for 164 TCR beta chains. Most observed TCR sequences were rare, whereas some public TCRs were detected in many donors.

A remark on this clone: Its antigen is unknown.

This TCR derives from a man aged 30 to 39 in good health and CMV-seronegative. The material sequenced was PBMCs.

CDR3 coding DNA: TGTGCCAGCAGTTTGGGACTAGCGGGGAACTTCTACGAGCAGTACTTC. It specifies CASSLGLAGNFYEQYF. This chain uses TRBV6-5 with TRBJ2-7; TRBD2 agrees at 13 bases. CDR1 and CDR2 (germline): MNHEY, SVGAGI. With V trimmed by 4 bases and J by 3 bases, 6 bases remained unmatched. The CDR3 is 16 amino acids.